Listed below are T cell receptor beta chains from one sample, sequenced in a study of technical replicates of blood from several donors. Clones were read by immunoSEQ multiplex PCR, and TCRdb kept only the in-frame ones, dropping some. The table lists tens of thousands of clones, 94% of them singletons. Sequenced input: T cells isolated from PBMCs. The receptors come from a human donor in good health. Each CDR3 is given without its conserved first and last residue. Size is omitted from some rows. Given values are once, few, many or a class for expanded clones.

v_gene: TRBV25-1
j_gene: TRBJ2-1
abundance: NA
CDR3aa: ASSDTVYEQF

v_gene: TRBV7-2
j_gene: TRBJ2-4
abundance: NA
CDR3aa: ASSLGTTAKNIQY

v_gene: TRBV19
j_gene: TRBJ2-1
abundance: NA
CDR3aa: ASSIWGTGGNEQF

v_gene: TRBV14
j_gene: TRBJ1-1
abundance: NA
CDR3aa: ASSQYSNTEAF

v_gene: TRBV4-1
j_gene: TRBJ1-5
abundance: NA
CDR3aa: ASSQEQGSGQPQH

v_gene: TRBV11-2
j_gene: TRBJ2-7
abundance: NA
CDR3aa: ATRRTGSYEQY

v_gene: TRBV4-1
j_gene: TRBJ2-7
abundance: NA
CDR3aa: ASSQGTGTYEQY

v_gene: TRBV6-5
j_gene: TRBJ1-5
abundance: NA
CDR3aa: ASSLGGVGHQPQH

v_gene: TRBV11-3
j_gene: TRBJ2-5
abundance: once
CDR3aa: ASRLAGTGTQFGETQY

v_gene: TRBV7-3
j_gene: TRBJ2-7
abundance: NA
CDR3aa: ASSFGGQGSEQY

v_gene: TRBV27
j_gene: TRBJ2-3
abundance: NA
CDR3aa: ASSLLRRESTDTQY

v_gene: TRBV10-1
j_gene: TRBJ2-7
abundance: NA
CDR3aa: ASSEGPEEY

v_gene: TRBV5-1
j_gene: TRBJ2-1
abundance: NA
CDR3aa: ASSLAFSGRADEQF

v_gene: TRBV25-1
j_gene: TRBJ2-5
abundance: NA
CDR3aa: ASSEWGRPNQETQY

v_gene: TRBV18
j_gene: TRBJ1-1
abundance: NA
CDR3aa: ASSPQTGTGGYTEAF

v_gene: TRBV27
j_gene: TRBJ2-3
abundance: NA
CDR3aa: ALDPETSADTQY

v_gene: TRBV5-8
j_gene: TRBJ1-1
abundance: few
CDR3aa: ASSLTVNTEAF

v_gene: TRBV4-1
j_gene: TRBJ1-2
abundance: NA
CDR3aa: ASSQAPSGGAGYT

v_gene: TRBV9
j_gene: TRBJ1-1
abundance: few
CDR3aa: ASSVGTANTEAF

v_gene: TRBV10-3
j_gene: TRBJ2-3
abundance: NA
CDR3aa: AISESTQRGHYTDTQY

v_gene: TRBV10-2
j_gene: TRBJ2-3
abundance: NA
CDR3aa: ASKQRGGSTDTQY

v_gene: TRBV5-5
j_gene: TRBJ2-1
abundance: once
CDR3aa: ASSLIPGLAYNEQF

v_gene: TRBV6-1
j_gene: TRBJ2-3
abundance: NA
CDR3aa: AGVEAGDGSDTQY

v_gene: TRBV18
j_gene: TRBJ2-1
abundance: NA
CDR3aa: ASSSQDNEQF

v_gene: TRBV9
j_gene: TRBJ2-7
abundance: NA
CDR3aa: ASSARLAGEQY

v_gene: TRBV5-4
j_gene: TRBJ2-7
abundance: NA
CDR3aa: ASSQPDRTSYEQY

v_gene: TRBV6-6
j_gene: TRBJ2-4
abundance: NA
CDR3aa: ASSSSVAKNIQY